This TCR beta chain was observed in a study of T cell responses to AZD1222 COVID-19 vaccine. Notes on the study in general: The donors showed a predominance of white British ancestry and of females, with possible underestimation of clonal diversity. The study sampled repertoires only after the peak T cell response.

Notes on this clone: The antigen is unknown.

The protocol was immunoSEQ multiplex PCR, while the TCRdb copy is restricted to in-frame clones and leaves out a portion. The table has 78,000 or so clones, more than 70% seen once; the top ten hold less than 20%. The CDR3 extends over 15 amino acids. Germline CDR1 and CDR2: SGHNT and YYREEE (reference sequence). V lost 1 base, J lost 1 base, and 12 bases lay in between. The TCR was taken from an adult in good health. The chain employs TRBV5-4 and TRBJ2-7, with D perhaps TRBD1 (6 bases). The sequencing here drew on peripheral blood, taken on day 0 of AZD1222 vaccination. The CDR3 here is CASSLFMDSSYEQYF. The DNA of the CDR3 is TGTGCCAGCAGCTTGTTTATGGACAGTTCCTACGAGCAGTACTTC.